The clone carrying this TCR beta chain was counted once. Sequenced by immunoSEQ multiplex PCR; TCRdb stores in-frame clones only, minus some. The sample lists about 100,000 clones; almost 80% were seen once. The data are from a study of blood T cell repertoires in COVID-19. The sequence came from a woman in her 70s with acute or convalescent COVID-19. Sequencing was performed on peripheral blood.

The CDR3 DNA is TGTGCCAGCAGTGATGCAGTGGGGCTCTCCTACAATGAGCAGTTCTTC. This encodes CASSDAVGLSYNEQFF. This chain connects TRBV6-1 to TRBJ2-1; D is perhaps TRBD1 (5 bases). Trimming left V 3 bases short and J 0 bases short, with 12 bases between. Germline V lookup: CDR1 MNHNS, CDR2 SASEGT. This CDR3 is built from 16 residues.